This T cell receptor (beta chain) appears in the sequencing data of a study of Graves' ophthalmopathy and Graves' hyperthyroidism. Germline lookup yields CDR1 SNHLY and CDR2 FYNNEI. The CDR3 spans 15 residues. The J segment lost 8 bases and the V segment lost 7 bases, leaving 8 bases of the junction unmatched. For repertoire sequencing, the TCR beta CDR3 regions were amplified from RNA transcripts. The first-round RT-PCR employed HTBI primers together with the Qiagen OneStep RT-PCR kit. A multiplex PCR was then performed as the second round. One entry per CDR3 protein, called by TCRdb with MiXCR from the multiplex PCR reads. This sample has approximately 480,000 distinct CDR3 sequences; 13% to 15% occur once, and the top ten carry around 9.8%.

The source material was blood. The chain has TRBV2 and TRBJ2-2, with TRBD2 identical over 12 bases. This clonotype was sampled from a woman aged 25 to 39 with Graves' ophthalmopathy. CDR3 protein: CASKVVGLAGGELFF. The DNA of the CDR3 is TGTGCCAGCAAAGTGGTGGGACTAGCGGGTGGGGAGCTGTTTTTT.